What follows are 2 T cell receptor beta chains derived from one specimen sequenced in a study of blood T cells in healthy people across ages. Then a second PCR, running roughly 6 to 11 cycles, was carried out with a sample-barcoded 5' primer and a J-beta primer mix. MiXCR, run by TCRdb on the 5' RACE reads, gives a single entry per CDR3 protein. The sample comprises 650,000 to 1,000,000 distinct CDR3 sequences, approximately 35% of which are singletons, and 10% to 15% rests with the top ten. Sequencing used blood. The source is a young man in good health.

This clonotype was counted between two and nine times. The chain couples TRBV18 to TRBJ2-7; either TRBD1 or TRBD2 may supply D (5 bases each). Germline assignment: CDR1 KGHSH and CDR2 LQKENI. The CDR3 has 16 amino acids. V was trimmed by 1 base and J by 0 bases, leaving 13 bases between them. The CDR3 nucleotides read TGTGCCAGCTCACCACGAGCGGCGAGGGGCTCCTACGAGCAGTACTTC. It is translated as CASSPRAARGSYEQYF.

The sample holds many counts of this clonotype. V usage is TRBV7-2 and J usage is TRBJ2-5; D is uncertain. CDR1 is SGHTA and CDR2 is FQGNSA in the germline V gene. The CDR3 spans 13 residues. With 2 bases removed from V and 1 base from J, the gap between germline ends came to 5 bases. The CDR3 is CASSLRVQETQYF. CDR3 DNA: TGTGCCAGCAGCTTAAGGGTCCAAGAGACCCAGTACTTC.